This TCR beta chain was profiled in a study of T cells in Graves' hyperthyroidism and ophthalmopathy. Study background: It was at initial diagnosis, before any treatment, that peripheral blood was collected.

Points from the study as a whole: Stable hyperthyroidism was told apart from ophthalmopathy by a model built on 13 V-J features.

Authors of the study amplified TCR beta CDR3 regions from RNA transcripts. The study used the HTBI primer set for a first-round RT-PCR of the TCR CDR3. TCRdb reprocessed the multiplex PCR reads via MiXCR and lists one record per CDR3 protein. The sample comprises about half a million distinct CDR3 sequences, less than 25% of which are singletons, and around 54% rests with the top ten. CDR1 is DFQATT and CDR2 is SNEGSKA in the germline V gene (reference sequence). Trimming removed 1 base at V and 0 bases at J, with 13 bases between. The CDR3 is made up of 16 amino acids. Uncontrolled infections, other autoimmune diseases, pregnancy or lactation led to exclusion of patients. The study based diagnoses on clinical symptoms, serum thyroxine and TRAb, thyroid ultrasound and orbital computed tomography. Remarks on this clonotype: Its target is unknown.

The chain has TRBV20-1 and TRBJ1-3; D is unclear. This TCR came from a woman aged 70-85 years with Graves' ophthalmopathy. The specimen was blood. CDR3 in DNA: TGCAGTGCTAGAGTGTCCGGACGGCGCTCTGGAAACACCATATATTTT. Amino acids: CSARVSGRRSGNTIYF.